The T cell receptor beta chain under discussion was sequenced for a study of control samples from healthy donors and cancer patients (dated by TCRdb to about 2020). V is pared back by 5 bases and J by 3 bases, with 14 bases lying between the germline termini. The germline V gene sets CDR1 to KGHSH and CDR2 to LQKENI. Including cysteine and phenylalanine, the CDR3 has 14 amino acids. The entry retains the CDR3 DNA only, 42 bases that are in frame from base 1. As to this clone: No antigen is known for it. It has no much larger one-base neighbor in the sample; base qualities were not kept.

Library generation was performed with the immunoSEQ multiplex PCR assay. Drawn from immuneACCESS, this table holds only the in-frame rearrangements with V and J called that TCRdb kept. Clones are partly lost; checked studies trace under half to an unresolved V gene and leave the rest unexplained. The sample has just under 75,000 clones on record, about 88% of them singletons. The leading ten clones occupy 3% to 4.5% of the sample. The source material was blood. The chain couples TRBV18 to TRBJ2-7, with an unclear D gene assignment. This clonotype originated in a woman aged 50 to 65 in good health. Here the CDR3 is given as CASSNSPDSYEQYF. The bases read TGTGCCAGCTCAAACTCTCCAGATAGCTACGAGCAGTACTTC.